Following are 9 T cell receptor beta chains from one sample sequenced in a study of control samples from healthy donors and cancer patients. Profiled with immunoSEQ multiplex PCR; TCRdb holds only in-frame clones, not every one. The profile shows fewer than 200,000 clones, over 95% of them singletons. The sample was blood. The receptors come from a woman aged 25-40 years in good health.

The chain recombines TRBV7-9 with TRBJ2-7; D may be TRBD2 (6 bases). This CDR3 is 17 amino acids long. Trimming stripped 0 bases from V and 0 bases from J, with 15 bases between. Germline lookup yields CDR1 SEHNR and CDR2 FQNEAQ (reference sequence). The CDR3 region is CASSLAKSGWGSYEQYF. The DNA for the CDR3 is TGTGCCAGCAGCTTAGCTAAAAGCGGGTGGGGCTCCTACGAGCAGTACTTC.

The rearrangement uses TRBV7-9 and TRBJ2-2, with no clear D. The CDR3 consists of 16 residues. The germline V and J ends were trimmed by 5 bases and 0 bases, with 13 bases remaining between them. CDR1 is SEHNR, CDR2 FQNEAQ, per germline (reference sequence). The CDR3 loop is CASSGPAPSNTGELFF. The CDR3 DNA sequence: TGTGCCAGCAGCGGACCGGCGCCATCGAACACCGGGGAGCTGTTTTTT.

This chain's CDR3 is CASSPLQGQYF. For the CDR3, the DNA is TGTGCCAGCAGCCCCCTCCAGGGCCAGTACTTC. This chain links TRBV6-5 with TRBJ2-5; tentative D call: TRBD1 (5 bases). Trimming cost V 6 bases and J 10 bases, with 12 bases left between them. CDR3 size: 11 residues. CDR1 is MNHEY, CDR2 SVGAGI, per germline.

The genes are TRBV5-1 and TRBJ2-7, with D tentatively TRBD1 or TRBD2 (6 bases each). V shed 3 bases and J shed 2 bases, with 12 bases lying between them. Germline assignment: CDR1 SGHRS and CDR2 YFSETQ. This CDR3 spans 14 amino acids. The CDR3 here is CASSSGALAYEQYF. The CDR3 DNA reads TGCGCCAGCAGCTCGGGGGCCTTAGCCTACGAGCAGTACTTC.

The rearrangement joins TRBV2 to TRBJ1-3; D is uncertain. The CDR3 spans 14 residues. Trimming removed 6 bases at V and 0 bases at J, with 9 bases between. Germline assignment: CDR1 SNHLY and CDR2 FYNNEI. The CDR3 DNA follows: TGTGCCAGCAGCGCACAGAGCTCTGGAAACACCATATATTTT. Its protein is CASSAQSSGNTIYF. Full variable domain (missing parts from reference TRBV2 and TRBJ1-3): EPEVTQTPSHQVTQMGQEVILRCVPISNHLYFYWYRQILGQKVEFLVSFYNNEISEKSEIFDDQFSVERPDGSNFTLKIRSTKLEDSAMYFCASSAQSSGNTIYFGEGSWLTVV.

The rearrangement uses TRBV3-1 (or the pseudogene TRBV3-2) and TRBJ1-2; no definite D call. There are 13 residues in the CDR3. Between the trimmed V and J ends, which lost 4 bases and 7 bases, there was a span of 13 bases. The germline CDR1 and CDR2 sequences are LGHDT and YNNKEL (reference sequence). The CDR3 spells CASSRTPSGGYTF. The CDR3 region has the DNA TGTGCCAGCAGCCGAACCCCTTCCGGTGGCTACACCTTC.

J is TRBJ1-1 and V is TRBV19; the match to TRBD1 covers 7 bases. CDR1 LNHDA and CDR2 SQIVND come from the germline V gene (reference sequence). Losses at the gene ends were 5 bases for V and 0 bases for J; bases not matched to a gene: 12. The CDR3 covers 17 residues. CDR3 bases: TGTGCCAGTAGTGCCCCCCCGGGACAGCGATTGAACACTGAAGCTTTCTTT. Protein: CASSAPPGQRLNTEAFF.

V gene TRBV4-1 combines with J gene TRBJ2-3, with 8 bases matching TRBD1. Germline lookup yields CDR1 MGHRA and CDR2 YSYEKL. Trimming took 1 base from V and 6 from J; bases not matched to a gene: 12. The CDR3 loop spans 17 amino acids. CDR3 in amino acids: CASSQASAGGRMDTQYF. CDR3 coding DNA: TGCGCCAGCAGCCAAGCCTCGGCAGGGGGCCGTATGGATACGCAGTATTTT.

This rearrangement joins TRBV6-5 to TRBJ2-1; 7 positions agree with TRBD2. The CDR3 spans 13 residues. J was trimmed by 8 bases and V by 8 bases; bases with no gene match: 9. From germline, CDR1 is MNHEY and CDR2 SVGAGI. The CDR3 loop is CASGGGRVDEQFF. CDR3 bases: TGTGCCAGCGGCGGGGGAAGGGTTGATGAGCAGTTCTTC.